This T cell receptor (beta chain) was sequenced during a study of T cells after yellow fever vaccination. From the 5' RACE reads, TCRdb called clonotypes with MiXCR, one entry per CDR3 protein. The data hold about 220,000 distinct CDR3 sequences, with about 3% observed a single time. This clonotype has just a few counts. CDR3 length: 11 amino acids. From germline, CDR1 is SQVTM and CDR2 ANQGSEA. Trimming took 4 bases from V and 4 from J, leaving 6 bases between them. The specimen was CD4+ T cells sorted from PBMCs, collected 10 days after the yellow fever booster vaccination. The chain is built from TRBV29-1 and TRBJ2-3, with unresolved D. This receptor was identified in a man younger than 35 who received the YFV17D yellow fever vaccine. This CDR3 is CSVGSADTQYF. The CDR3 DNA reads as TGCAGCGTTGGATCTGCAGATACGCAGTATTTT.